The clone carrying this T cell receptor beta chain was seen a handful of times. The use of a sample-barcoded 5' primer and a J-beta primer mix characterized a second PCR of roughly 6 to 11 cycles. From the 5' RACE reads, TCRdb called clonotypes with MiXCR, one entry per CDR3 protein. This repertoire shows 650,000 to 800,000 distinct CDR3 sequences, about 42% found once; its top ten account for roughly 19%. The CDR3 spans 14 residues. Germline assignment: CDR1 LGHDT and CDR2 YNNKEL (reference sequence). V lost 2 bases and J 7 bases, leaving 12 bases between the germline ends. These data are taken from a study of blood T cells in healthy people across ages. Per sample, a minimum of 6.5 million PBMCs were isolated.

Sequencing input: blood. This chain connects TRBV3-1 to TRBJ1-5; D perhaps matches TRBD1 (5 bases). This receptor was obtained from a man in his 60s in good health. Here the CDR3 reads CASSQSGRDQPQHF. The CDR3 nucleotides are TGTGCCAGCAGCCAAAGTGGCAGGGACCAGCCCCAGCATTTT.